The 10 T cell receptor beta chains below were found in one sample sequenced in a study of blood T cell repertoires in COVID-19. This table comes from immunoSEQ multiplex PCR, and its TCRdb copy is limited to in-frame clones, with some not included. This sample has approximately 65,000 clones, with approximately 80% found just once. Sequences were obtained from peripheral blood. All receptors derive from a man in his 60s with acute or convalescent COVID-19.

This clone appeared a single time. The chain is built from TRBV18 and TRBJ2-5, with D unresolved. This CDR3 contains 17 residues. Trimming cost V 1 base and J 1 base, with 16 bases left between them. In germline, CDR1 is KGHSH, CDR2 LQKENI. CDR3: CASSPREVQTVQETQYF. For the CDR3, the DNA is TGTGCCAGCTCACCACGTGAGGTGCAGACTGTCCAAGAGACCCAGTACTTC.

V and J are TRBV27 and TRBJ2-1; the D gene is possibly TRBD1 (5 bases). The CDR3 runs 15 residues. In germline, CDR1 is MNHEY, CDR2 SMNVEV (reference sequence). Deletions cut 3 bases from V and 3 bases from J, with 12 bases between. The CDR3 reads CASSLKGPVYNEQFF. CDR3 coding DNA: TGTGCCAGCAGTTTGAAGGGGCCTGTCTACAATGAGCAGTTCTTC.

The chain uses TRBV5-4 and TRBJ2-1; 9 nucleotides match TRBD2. The J segment lost 2 bases and the V segment lost 3 bases, leaving 6 bases of the junction unmatched. The CDR3 has 16 amino acids. Germline V gives CDR1 SGHNT, CDR2 YYREEE (reference sequence). The CDR3 is CASSSPTSGPYNEQFF. The CDR3 coding sequence is TGTGCCAGCAGCTCACCGACTAGCGGTCCCTACAATGAGCAGTTCTTC. Based on the CDR3 plus reference TRBV5-4 and TRBJ2-1, the full variable domain is ETGVTQSPTHLIKTRGQQVTLRCSSQSGHNTVSWYQQALGQGPQFIFQYYREEENGRGNFPPRFSGLQFPNYSSELNVNALELDDSALYLCASSSPTSGPYNEQFFGPGTRLTVL.

The chain couples TRBV2 to TRBJ1-2; TRBD1 might be the D (5 bases). V was cut by 7 bases and J by 3 bases, with 15 bases left in between. There are 14 residues in the CDR3. The germline gives CDR1 SNHLY, CDR2 FYNNEI. As DNA, the CDR3 is TGTGCCAGCATGGTTCATCCCAGGGACTATGGCTACACCTTC. Translation: CASMVHPRDYGYTF.

This clone has a count of ten or more. The chain combines TRBV7-2 with TRBJ1-2, with unresolved D. The V end lost 3 bases, the J end lost 0 bases, and 5 bases lay between the germline ends. The CDR3 totals 13 residues. Germline loops: CDR1 SGHTA, CDR2 FQGNSA. The CDR3 coding sequence is TGTGCCAGCAGCTTGAGGTCTAACTATGGCTACACCTTC. Protein: CASSLRSNYGYTF.

The chain has TRBV5-4 and TRBJ2-1, with 12 bases aligning to TRBD2. J was trimmed by 7 bases and V by 1 base; bases with no gene match: 6. The CDR3 sequence is 16 residues long. Germline-derived CDR1 and CDR2 are SGHNT and YYREEE (reference sequence). The CDR3 reads CASSLPLAGGQNEQFF. CDR3 nucleotides: TGTGCCAGCAGCTTGCCCCTAGCGGGAGGGCAAAATGAGCAGTTCTTC. Combining the CDR3 with reference TRBV5-4 and TRBJ2-1 gives the whole variable domain ETGVTQSPTHLIKTRGQQVTLRCSSQSGHNTVSWYQQALGQGPQFIFQYYREEENGRGNFPPRFSGLQFPNYSSELNVNALELDDSALYLCASSLPLAGGQNEQFFGPGTRLTVL.

Only one count was recorded for this clone. This chain uses TRBV28 with TRBJ2-7, with D possibly being TRBD1 (5 bases). The CDR3 spans 16 residues. From germline, CDR1 is MDHEN and CDR2 SYDVKM. Trimming took off 6 bases at V and 1 base at J, with 19 bases between the two ends. This CDR3 reads CASSTWGAGPSYEQYF. CDR3 DNA: TGTGCCAGCAGCACTTGGGGCGCCGGCCCATCCTACGAGCAGTACTTC. Filled out from reference TRBV28 and TRBJ2-7, the complete variable domain reads DVKVTQSSRYLVKRTGEKVFLECVQDMDHENMFWYRQDPGLGLRLIYFSYDVKMKEKGDIPEGYSVSREKKERFSLILESASTNQTSMYLCASSTWGAGPSYEQYFGPGTRLTVT.

A single count supports this clone. The gene calls are TRBV10-1 and TRBJ2-1; D unclear. CDR1 is WNHNN and CDR2 is SYGVQD in the germline V gene (reference sequence). Deletions cut 2 bases from V and 12 bases from J, with 11 bases between. The CDR3 covers 12 residues. CDR3 protein: CASSEVRSVQFF. The CDR3 DNA follows: TGCGCCAGCAGTGAGGTTAGGAGTGTGCAGTTCTTC.

V usage is TRBV7-6 and J usage is TRBJ1-1; TRBD1 might be the D (5 bases). The CDR3 consists of 12 residues. With 5 bases removed from V and 6 bases from J, the gap between germline ends came to 10 bases. Germline CDR1 and CDR2: SGHVS and FNYEAQ. CDR3 DNA: TGTGCCAGCAGCGGGTTGGGGCCTGAAGCTTTCTTT. This gives the protein CASSGLGPEAFF.

The chain is built from TRBV6-6 and TRBJ1-2, with D unclear. This CDR3 spans 13 amino acids. The V and J ends lost 7 bases and 8 bases respectively, with 17 bases between them. CDR1 MNHNY and CDR2 SVGAGI come from the germline V gene (reference sequence). CDR3 residues: CASTPTVNGGYTF. CDR3 DNA sequence: TGTGCCAGCACCCCAACAGTAAATGGCGGCTACACCTTC.